The TCR beta chain described here comes from a study of T cell responses to AZD1222 COVID-19 vaccine. The study, taken as a whole, reports: Only six people who got AZD1222 tested seropositive at baseline. It should be noted that donors were predominantly white British and more often female, and clonal diversity was possibly underestimated.

For this clone: Its specificity is not known.

Repertoires were generated with immunoSEQ multiplex PCR, while TCRdb's copy carries only in-frame clones and drops some. Of roughly 120,000 clones listed, approximately 90% were seen once; the top ten hold around 3.2%. This CDR3 comprises 13 residues. Trimming removed 5 bases from V and 4 bases from J, with 11 bases in between. This material consisted of peripheral blood, taken on day 0 of AZD1222 vaccination. V is TRBV12-3 or TRBV12-4 and J is TRBJ1-2; maybe TRBD1 (5 bases). The TCR was taken from an adult in good health. For the CDR3, the DNA is TGTGCCAGCAGTCTCACAGGACCCTATGGCTACACCTTC. Translation gives CASSLTGPYGYTF.